This section outlines one T cell receptor (beta chain) sequence together with its context. This PCR relied on a set of 60 Vbeta primers and 13 Jbeta primers. Some clones are missing from TCRdb's copy, which holds only in-frame ones; the method was immunoSEQ multiplex PCR. The table shows some 190,000 clones, with 75% to 85% occurring only once. These data come from a study of cytomegalovirus exposure and HLA in healthy donors. This CDR3 is 14 amino acids long. From germline, CDR1 is SNHLY and CDR2 FYNNEI. V gave up 8 bases and J gave up 6 bases, with 16 bases separating them. The V and J genes are TRBV2 and TRBJ2-2; possible D gene TRBD1, 5 bases. Input material: PBMCs. The TCR originated in a man between 18 and 35 years old in good health and CMV-seronegative. CDR3 loop: CASANTGRAGELFF. The CDR3 DNA reads as TGTGCCAGCGCCAATACAGGCCGGGCCGGGGAGCTGTTTTTT.